The rows below give T cell receptor beta chains drawn from one sample of a study. In TCRdb, the 5' RACE reads were re-called with MiXCR into one record per CDR3 protein. The repertoire includes about 3,000 distinct CDR3 sequences, 6.5% to 7% of them detected once, and 6.5% sits in the top ten. What was sequenced was total memory T cells from blood PBMCs. These TCRs come from a female donor with HIV. Both conserved end residues are part of each CDR3. D genes are given only for firm matches. Not every row has a clone size; where given, it reads once, few, many or a size class.

j_gene: TRBJ1-1
v_gene: TRBV10-3
d_gene: .
abundance: few
CDR3aa: CAISESEAGRNTEAFF
CDR3nt: TGTGCCATCAGTGAGTCAGAAGCAGGGAGGAACACTGAAGCTTTCTTT

j_gene: TRBJ1-1
v_gene: TRBV5-8
d_gene: .
abundance: medium-sized
CDR3aa: CASSRGDSFRGANEAFF
CDR3nt: TGTGCCAGCAGCCGAGGGGATTCCTTTAGGGGGGCCAATGAAGCTTTCTTT

j_gene: TRBJ1-1
v_gene: TRBV6-1
d_gene: .
abundance: medium-sized
CDR3aa: CASTRGRAEATEAFF
CDR3nt: TGTGCCAGCACTCGGGGGAGGGCCGAGGCCACTGAAGCTTTCTTT

j_gene: TRBJ2-1
v_gene: TRBV11-3
d_gene: .
abundance: medium-sized
CDR3aa: CASSPGGGGGNEQFF
CDR3nt: TGTGCCAGCAGCCCAGGGGGAGGCGGGGGCAATGAGCAGTTCTTC

j_gene: TRBJ1-1
v_gene: TRBV19
d_gene: .
abundance: few
CDR3aa: CASSTGQRNTEAFF
CDR3nt: TGTGCCAGTAGTACCGGACAGAGGAACACTGAAGCTTTCTTT

j_gene: TRBJ1-1
v_gene: TRBV20-1
d_gene: TRBD1
abundance: medium-sized
CDR3aa: CSATGQKNTEAFF
CDR3nt: TGCAGTGCTACGGGACAGAAGAACACTGAAGCTTTCTTT

j_gene: TRBJ2-1
v_gene: TRBV6-2/TRBV6-3
d_gene: TRBD1
abundance: medium-sized
CDR3aa: CASKTSGTGDQSEFF
CDR3nt: TGTGCCAGCAAAACTTCCGGGACAGGGGACCAATCGGAGTTCTTC

j_gene: TRBJ2-1
v_gene: TRBV20-1
d_gene: .
abundance: .
CDR3aa: CSASKGNEQFF
CDR3nt: TGCAGTGCTAGTAAAGGCAATGAGCAGTTCTTC

j_gene: TRBJ1-6
v_gene: TRBV6-6
d_gene: TRBD1
abundance: medium-sized
CDR3aa: CASSSTGAAGSPLHF
CDR3nt: TGTGCCAGCAGCTCAACAGGGGCGGCTGGTTCACCCCTCCACTTT

j_gene: TRBJ1-1
v_gene: TRBV30
d_gene: .
abundance: medium-sized
CDR3aa: CAWRMGIQAFF
CDR3nt: TGTGCCTGGAGGATGGGGATTCAAGCTTTCTTT

j_gene: TRBJ1-5
v_gene: TRBV10-3
d_gene: .
abundance: .
CDR3aa: CAIRDGYSNQPQHF
CDR3nt: TGTGCCATCAGGGACGGATATAGCAATCAGCCCCAGCATTTT

j_gene: TRBJ1-2
v_gene: TRBV4-1
d_gene: .
abundance: medium-sized
CDR3aa: CASSQDPKQTFNYGYTF
CDR3nt: TGCGCCAGCAGCCAAGATCCGAAACAGACTTTTAACTATGGCTACACCTTC

j_gene: TRBJ2-2
v_gene: TRBV6-5
d_gene: TRBD2
abundance: medium-sized
CDR3aa: CASSRKRGGRAGELFF
CDR3nt: TGTGCCAGCAGTAGGAAGCGGGGGGGCCGAGCCGGGGAGCTGTTTTTT

j_gene: TRBJ2-2
v_gene: TRBV10-1
d_gene: .
abundance: few
CDR3aa: CASNRVRGGELFF
CDR3nt: TGCGCCAGCAACAGGGTCCGTGGCGGGGAGCTGTTTTTT

j_gene: TRBJ2-1
v_gene: TRBV10-3
d_gene: TRBD1
abundance: medium-sized
CDR3aa: CAIRGQGGWNEQFF
CDR3nt: TGTGCCATCAGGGGACAGGGGGGTTGGAATGAGCAGTTCTTC

j_gene: TRBJ1-2
v_gene: TRBV7-2
d_gene: .
abundance: few
CDR3aa: CASTFGGGERGYTF
CDR3nt: TGTGCCAGCACCTTTGGGGGGGGCGAGCGTGGCTACACCTTC

j_gene: TRBJ1-2
v_gene: TRBV12-3/TRBV12-4
d_gene: .
abundance: medium-sized
CDR3aa: CASTKMGSNYGYTF
CDR3nt: TGTGCCAGCACAAAGATGGGCAGTAACTATGGCTACACCTTC

j_gene: TRBJ1-1
v_gene: TRBV7-2
d_gene: TRBD1
abundance: medium-sized
CDR3aa: CASSLGTGAKGAFF
CDR3nt: TGTGCCAGCAGCTTAGGGACAGGGGCTAAAGGAGCTTTCTTT

j_gene: TRBJ1-1
v_gene: TRBV15
d_gene: .
abundance: few
CDR3aa: CATGHSLNTEAFF
CDR3nt: TGTGCCACCGGACACAGCCTGAACACTGAAGCTTTCTTT

j_gene: TRBJ1-1
v_gene: TRBV10-3
d_gene: .
abundance: .
CDR3aa: CAISDITKGEAFF
CDR3nt: TGTGCCATCAGTGACATTACCAAGGGTGAAGCTTTCTTT

j_gene: TRBJ1-1
v_gene: TRBV15
d_gene: .
abundance: medium-sized
CDR3aa: CATSRVSGTEAFF
CDR3nt: TGTGCCACCAGCAGAGTTTCAGGCACTGAAGCTTTCTTT

j_gene: TRBJ1-3
v_gene: TRBV5-6
d_gene: TRBD1
abundance: medium-sized
CDR3aa: CASSSGTGARRSGNTIYF
CDR3nt: TGTGCCAGCAGCTCCGGGACAGGGGCCCGCCGATCTGGAAACACCATATATTTT

j_gene: TRBJ2-5
v_gene: TRBV5-4
d_gene: TRBD2
abundance: medium-sized
CDR3aa: CASSLEAQRGAQETQYF
CDR3nt: TGTGCCAGCAGCTTGGAGGCCCAGCGGGGGGCGCAAGAGACCCAGTACTTC

j_gene: TRBJ1-2
v_gene: TRBV6-1
d_gene: .
abundance: few
CDR3aa: CASRGRRGVDYGYTF
CDR3nt: TGTGCCAGCAGGGGACGACGGGGGGTCGACTATGGCTACACCTTC

j_gene: TRBJ1-6
v_gene: TRBV10-1
d_gene: TRBD1
abundance: large
CDR3aa: CASSSGTGISPLHF
CDR3nt: TGCGCCAGCAGCTCCGGGACAGGGATTTCACCCCTCCACTTT

j_gene: TRBJ1-5
v_gene: TRBV29-1
d_gene: TRBD1
abundance: medium-sized
CDR3aa: CSASGGSNQPQHF
CDR3nt: TGCAGCGCATCAGGGGGAAGCAATCAGCCCCAGCATTTT

j_gene: TRBJ1-2
v_gene: TRBV15
d_gene: .
abundance: few
CDR3aa: CATSRVGWGTAGYTF
CDR3nt: TGTGCCACCAGCAGAGTGGGTTGGGGGACCGCTGGCTACACCTTC

j_gene: TRBJ2-1
v_gene: TRBV9
d_gene: .
abundance: medium-sized
CDR3aa: CASSVKGGSPYNEQFF
CDR3nt: TGTGCCAGCAGCGTAAAGGGGGGCTCGCCCTACAATGAGCAGTTCTTC

j_gene: TRBJ2-3
v_gene: TRBV30
d_gene: .
abundance: medium-sized
CDR3aa: CAWSVSDTQYF
CDR3nt: TGTGCCTGGAGTGTATCCGATACGCAGTATTTT

j_gene: TRBJ2-1
v_gene: TRBV24-1
d_gene: TRBD2
abundance: medium-sized
CDR3aa: CATSSGGEYNEQFF
CDR3nt: TGTGCCACCAGCAGCGGGGGGGAGTACAATGAGCAGTTCTTC

j_gene: TRBJ1-1
v_gene: TRBV6-1
d_gene: .
abundance: medium-sized
CDR3aa: CASSAASTDLNTEAFF
CDR3nt: TGTGCCAGCAGCGCGGCGAGTACAGATCTGAACACTGAAGCTTTCTTT

j_gene: TRBJ1-1
v_gene: TRBV10-3
d_gene: .
abundance: medium-sized
CDR3aa: CAISESWGLWAFF
CDR3nt: TGTGCCATCAGTGAGTCTTGGGGGCTTTGGGCTTTCTTT

j_gene: TRBJ1-5
v_gene: TRBV6-2/TRBV6-3
d_gene: .
abundance: medium-sized
CDR3aa: CASSRQGTQPQHF
CDR3nt: TGTGCCAGCAGTAGACAAGGGACTCAGCCCCAGCATTTT

j_gene: TRBJ2-3
v_gene: TRBV7-1
d_gene: .
abundance: medium-sized
CDR3aa: CASSSLRVSTDTQYF
CDR3nt: TGTGCCAGCAGCTCGCTCAGGGTATCCACAGATACGCAGTATTTT

j_gene: TRBJ2-1
v_gene: TRBV7-7
d_gene: .
abundance: .
CDR3aa: CASSVSGTNNEQFF
CDR3nt: TGTGCCAGCAGCGTCTCCGGGACCAACAATGAGCAGTTCTTC

j_gene: TRBJ1-6
v_gene: TRBV7-6
d_gene: .
abundance: few
CDR3aa: CASSLGGLGSPLHF
CDR3nt: TGTGCCAGCAGCTTAGGGGGCTTGGGATCACCCCTCCACTTT

j_gene: TRBJ2-2
v_gene: TRBV19
d_gene: .
abundance: .
CDR3aa: CATENVNTGELFF
CDR3nt: TGTGCCACTGAAAATGTCAACACCGGGGAGCTGTTTTTT

j_gene: TRBJ1-2
v_gene: TRBV20-1
d_gene: .
abundance: medium-sized
CDR3aa: CSAPGARGSYGYTF
CDR3nt: TGCAGTGCCCCGGGTGCCCGAGGGAGCTATGGCTACACCTTC

j_gene: TRBJ2-1
v_gene: TRBV6-4
d_gene: .
abundance: few
CDR3aa: CASRDAEYNEQFF
CDR3nt: TGTGCCAGCCGGGACGCCGAATACAATGAGCAGTTCTTC

j_gene: TRBJ1-1
v_gene: TRBV20-1
d_gene: TRBD1
abundance: medium-sized
CDR3aa: CSASPQGSGTEAFF
CDR3nt: TGCAGTGCTAGCCCACAGGGGAGCGGCACTGAAGCTTTCTTT

j_gene: TRBJ1-1
v_gene: TRBV10-3
d_gene: .
abundance: medium-sized
CDR3aa: CAISGTQNTEAFF
CDR3nt: TGTGCCATCAGCGGGACTCAGAACACTGAAGCTTTCTTT

j_gene: TRBJ1-1
v_gene: TRBV29-1
d_gene: TRBD1
abundance: medium-sized
CDR3aa: CSVGGTGGFEAFF
CDR3nt: TGCAGCGTTGGAGGGACAGGGGGCTTTGAAGCTTTCTTT

j_gene: TRBJ2-3
v_gene: TRBV20-1
d_gene: TRBD2
abundance: medium-sized
CDR3aa: CSAHKRLAGETDTQYF
CDR3nt: TGCAGTGCTCATAAGAGACTAGCGGGGGAGACAGATACGCAGTATTTT

j_gene: TRBJ1-1
v_gene: TRBV12-5
d_gene: .
abundance: medium-sized
CDR3aa: CASGLTAKGRSTTEAFF
CDR3nt: TGTGCTAGTGGTTTGACCGCAAAGGGGCGATCTACCACTGAAGCTTTCTTT

j_gene: TRBJ1-1
v_gene: TRBV15
d_gene: TRBD1
abundance: .
CDR3aa: CATSSFQGASQKAFF
CDR3nt: TGTGCCACCAGCAGTTTTCAGGGGGCCTCGCAAAAAGCTTTCTTT

j_gene: TRBJ1-1
v_gene: TRBV18
d_gene: TRBD1
abundance: medium-sized
CDR3aa: CASSPLGQANTEAFF
CDR3nt: TGTGCCAGCTCACCCTTGGGACAGGCGAACACTGAAGCTTTCTTT

j_gene: TRBJ1-1
v_gene: TRBV10-3
d_gene: .
abundance: .
CDR3aa: CAISSEGAEAFF
CDR3nt: TGTGCCATCAGCTCCGAGGGGGCTGAAGCTTTCTTT

j_gene: TRBJ1-1
v_gene: TRBV15
d_gene: .
abundance: .
CDR3aa: CATIRAGSNTEAFF
CDR3nt: TGTGCCACCATCCGAGCCGGCAGTAACACTGAAGCTTTCTTT

j_gene: TRBJ1-4
v_gene: TRBV15
d_gene: .
abundance: .
CDR3aa: CATSRERGNHEKLFF
CDR3nt: TGTGCCACCAGCAGGGAGCGAGGGAACCATGAAAAACTGTTTTTT

j_gene: TRBJ2-1
v_gene: TRBV19
d_gene: .
abundance: .
CDR3aa: CASGPQAYNEQFF
CDR3nt: TGTGCCAGCGGCCCCCAGGCCTACAATGAGCAGTTCTTC

j_gene: TRBJ2-1
v_gene: TRBV11-3
d_gene: .
abundance: .
CDR3aa: CASSLGRTGGAYDEQFF
CDR3nt: TGTGCCAGCAGCCTAGGTAGGACGGGGGGCGCGTACGATGAGCAGTTCTTC

j_gene: TRBJ1-1
v_gene: TRBV10-3
d_gene: .
abundance: medium-sized
CDR3aa: CAISSDTEAFF
CDR3nt: TGTGCCATCAGTTCCGACACTGAAGCTTTCTTT

j_gene: TRBJ1-2
v_gene: TRBV15
d_gene: .
abundance: medium-sized
CDR3aa: CATSTLENNGYTF
CDR3nt: TGTGCCACCAGCACCCTGGAGAATAATGGCTACACCTTC

j_gene: TRBJ2-2
v_gene: TRBV10-1
d_gene: TRBD2
abundance: .
CDR3aa: CASNDGLAGAGELFF
CDR3nt: TGCGCCAGCAACGATGGACTAGCGGGGGCCGGGGAGCTGTTTTTT

j_gene: TRBJ1-1
v_gene: TRBV12-3/TRBV12-4
d_gene: TRBD1
abundance: medium-sized
CDR3aa: CASSLAGQLNTEAFF
CDR3nt: TGTGCCAGCAGTCTGGCGGGACAGTTGAACACTGAAGCTTTCTTT

j_gene: TRBJ1-2
v_gene: TRBV4-3
d_gene: .
abundance: few
CDR3aa: CASSQGAVGGYTF
CDR3nt: TGCGCCAGCAGCCAAGGGGCGGTCGGAGGCTACACCTTC

j_gene: TRBJ1-1
v_gene: TRBV10-3
d_gene: .
abundance: .
CDR3aa: CAISESNVWAMNTEAFF
CDR3nt: TGTGCCATCAGTGAGTCTAATGTCTGGGCTATGAACACTGAAGCTTTCTTT

j_gene: TRBJ1-4
v_gene: TRBV10-3
d_gene: TRBD1
abundance: .
CDR3aa: CATRLDRDLSEKLFF
CDR3nt: TGTGCCACTCGTTTGGACAGGGACTTGAGTGAAAAACTGTTTTTT

j_gene: TRBJ2-5
v_gene: TRBV10-3
d_gene: TRBD2
abundance: medium-sized
CDR3aa: CATGDGAGGQETQYF
CDR3nt: TGTGCCACCGGAGACGGAGCGGGGGGGCAAGAGACCCAGTACTTC